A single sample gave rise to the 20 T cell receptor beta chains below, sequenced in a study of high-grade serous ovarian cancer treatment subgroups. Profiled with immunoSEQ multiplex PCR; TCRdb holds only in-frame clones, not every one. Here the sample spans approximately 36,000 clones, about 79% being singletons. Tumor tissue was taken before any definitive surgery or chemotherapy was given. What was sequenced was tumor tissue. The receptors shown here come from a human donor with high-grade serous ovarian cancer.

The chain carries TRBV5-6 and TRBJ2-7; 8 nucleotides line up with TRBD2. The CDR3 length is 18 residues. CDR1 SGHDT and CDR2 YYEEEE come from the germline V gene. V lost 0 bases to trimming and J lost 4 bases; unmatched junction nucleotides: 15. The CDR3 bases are TGTGCCAGCAGCTTGGACTTCGCCGGGACTAGACCATTTTACGAGCAGTACTTC. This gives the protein CASSLDFAGTRPFYEQYF.

The CDR3 protein is CASSRDRTTYEQYF. CDR3 DNA sequence: TGTGCCAGCAGCCGGGACAGAACCACCTACGAGCAGTACTTC. The chain is built from TRBV6-1 and TRBJ2-7; 7 positions agree with TRBD1. Germline V CDR1 and CDR2: MNHNS, SASEGT. V was clipped by 6 bases and J by 2 bases; unmatched bases: 7. The CDR3 is 14 residues long.

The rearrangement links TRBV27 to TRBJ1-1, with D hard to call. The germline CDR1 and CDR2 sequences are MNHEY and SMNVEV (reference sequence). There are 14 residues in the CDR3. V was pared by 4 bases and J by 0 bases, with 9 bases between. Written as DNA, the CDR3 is TGTGCCAGCAGTTATAGGGCTTTGAACACTGAAGCTTTCTTT. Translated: CASSYRALNTEAFF.

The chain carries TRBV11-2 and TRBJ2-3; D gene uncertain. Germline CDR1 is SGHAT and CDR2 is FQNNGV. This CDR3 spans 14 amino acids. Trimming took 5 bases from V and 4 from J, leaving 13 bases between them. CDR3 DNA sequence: TGTGCCAGCAGCATTAGAAGTCCCCCAGATACGCAGTATTTT. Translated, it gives CASSIRSPPDTQYF. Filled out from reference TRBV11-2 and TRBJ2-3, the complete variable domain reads EAGVAQSPRYKIIEKRQSVAFWCNPISGHATLYWYQQILGQGPKLLIQFQNNGVVDDSQLPKDRFSAERLKGVDSTLKIQPAKLEDSAVYLCASSIRSPPDTQYFGPGTRLTVL.

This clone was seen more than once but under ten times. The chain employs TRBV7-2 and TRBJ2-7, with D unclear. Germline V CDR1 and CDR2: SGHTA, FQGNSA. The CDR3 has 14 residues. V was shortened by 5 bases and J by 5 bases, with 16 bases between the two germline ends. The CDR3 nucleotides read TGTGCCAGCAGCCCATATCGGACCTTCGACGAGCAGTACTTC. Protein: CASSPYRTFDEQYF.

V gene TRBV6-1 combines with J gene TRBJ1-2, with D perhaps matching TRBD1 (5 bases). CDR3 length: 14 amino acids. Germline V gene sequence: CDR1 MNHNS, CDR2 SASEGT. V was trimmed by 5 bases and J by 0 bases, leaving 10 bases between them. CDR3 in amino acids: CASSLRETNYGYTF. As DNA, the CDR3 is TGTGCCAGCAGTCTCAGGGAGACTAACTATGGCTACACCTTC.

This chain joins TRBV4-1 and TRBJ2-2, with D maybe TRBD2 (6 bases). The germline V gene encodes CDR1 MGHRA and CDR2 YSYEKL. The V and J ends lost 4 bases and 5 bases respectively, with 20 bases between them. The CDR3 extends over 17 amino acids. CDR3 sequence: CASSPVPGLNPTGELFF. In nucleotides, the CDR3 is TGCGCCAGCAGCCCTGTTCCGGGACTCAATCCTACCGGGGAGCTGTTTTTT.

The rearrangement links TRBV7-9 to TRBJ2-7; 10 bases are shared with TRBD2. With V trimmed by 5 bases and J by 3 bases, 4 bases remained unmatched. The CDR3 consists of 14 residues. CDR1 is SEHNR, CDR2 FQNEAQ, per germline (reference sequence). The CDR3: CASSEREGGYEQYF. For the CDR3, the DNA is TGTGCCAGCAGCGAGCGGGAGGGCGGCTACGAGCAGTACTTC.

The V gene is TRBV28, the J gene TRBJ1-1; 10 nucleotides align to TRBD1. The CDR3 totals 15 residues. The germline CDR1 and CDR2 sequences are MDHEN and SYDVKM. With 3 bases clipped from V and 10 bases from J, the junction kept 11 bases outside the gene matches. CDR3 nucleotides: TGTGCCAGCAGTTTGGATGGACAGGGGGTCATTGGAGCTTTCTTT. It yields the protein CASSLDGQGVIGAFF. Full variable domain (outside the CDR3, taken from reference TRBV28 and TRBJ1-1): DVKVTQSSRYLVKRTGEKVFLECVQDMDHENMFWYRQDPGLGLRLIYFSYDVKMKEKGDIPEGYSVSREKKERFSLILESASTNQTSMYLCASSLDGQGVIGAFFGQGTRLTVV.

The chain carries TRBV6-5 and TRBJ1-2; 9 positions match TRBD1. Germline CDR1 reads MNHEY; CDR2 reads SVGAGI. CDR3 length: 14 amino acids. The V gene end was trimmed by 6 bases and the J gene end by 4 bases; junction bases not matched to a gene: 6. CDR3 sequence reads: CASSRDRVGYGYTF. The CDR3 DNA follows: TGTGCCAGCAGCAGGGACAGGGTGGGCTATGGCTACACCTTC.

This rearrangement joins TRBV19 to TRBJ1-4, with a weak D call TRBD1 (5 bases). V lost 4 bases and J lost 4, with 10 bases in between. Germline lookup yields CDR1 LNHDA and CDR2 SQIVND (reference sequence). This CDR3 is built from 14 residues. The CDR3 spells CASSRTDSNEKLFF. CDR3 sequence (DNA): TGTGCCAGTAGTAGAACAGACAGTAATGAAAAACTGTTTTTT.

CDR3 residues: CASSSGLPYNEQFF. In nucleotides, the CDR3 is TGTGCCAGCAGCTCGGGACTACCCTACAATGAGCAGTTCTTC. This chain uses TRBV7-3 with TRBJ2-1, with 7 bases fitting TRBD2. Germline CDR1 and CDR2: SGHTA and FQGTGA. V shed 4 bases and J 2 bases; nucleotides not matched to a gene: 2. The CDR3 loop spans 14 amino acids.

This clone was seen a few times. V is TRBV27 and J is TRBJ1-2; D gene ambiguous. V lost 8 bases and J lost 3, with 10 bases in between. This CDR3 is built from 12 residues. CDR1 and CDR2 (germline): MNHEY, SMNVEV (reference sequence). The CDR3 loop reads CASFNLDYGYTF. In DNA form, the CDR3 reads TGTGCCAGCTTCAACCTCGACTATGGCTACACCTTC.

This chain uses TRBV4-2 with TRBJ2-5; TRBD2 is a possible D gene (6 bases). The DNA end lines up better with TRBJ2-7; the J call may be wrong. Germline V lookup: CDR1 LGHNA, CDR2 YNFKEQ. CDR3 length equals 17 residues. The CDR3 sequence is CASSQAPGASAAYEQYF. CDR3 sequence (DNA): TGTGCCAGCAGCCAAGCTCCGGGAGCTAGCGCTGCCTACGAGCAGTACTTC.

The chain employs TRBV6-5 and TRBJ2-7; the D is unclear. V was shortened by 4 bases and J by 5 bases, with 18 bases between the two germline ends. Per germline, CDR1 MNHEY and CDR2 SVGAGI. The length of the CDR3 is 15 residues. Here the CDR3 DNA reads TGTGCCAGCAGTTCCCCGGGCCGCCTTTTGCACGAGCAGTACTTC. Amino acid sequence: CASSSPGRLLHEQYF.

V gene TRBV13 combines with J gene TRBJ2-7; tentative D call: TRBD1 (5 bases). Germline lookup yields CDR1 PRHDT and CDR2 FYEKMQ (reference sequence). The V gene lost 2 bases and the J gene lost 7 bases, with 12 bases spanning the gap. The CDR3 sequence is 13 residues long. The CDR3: CASSLRGDMEQYF. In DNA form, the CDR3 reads TGTGCCAGCAGCTTAAGGGGCGATATGGAGCAGTACTTC.

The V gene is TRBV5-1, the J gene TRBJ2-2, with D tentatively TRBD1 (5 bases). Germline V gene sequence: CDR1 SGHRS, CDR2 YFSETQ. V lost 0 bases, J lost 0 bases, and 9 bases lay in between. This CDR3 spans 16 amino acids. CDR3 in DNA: TGCGCCAGCAGCTTGGATCCAGGGACGAACACCGGGGAGCTGTTTTTT. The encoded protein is CASSLDPGTNTGELFF.

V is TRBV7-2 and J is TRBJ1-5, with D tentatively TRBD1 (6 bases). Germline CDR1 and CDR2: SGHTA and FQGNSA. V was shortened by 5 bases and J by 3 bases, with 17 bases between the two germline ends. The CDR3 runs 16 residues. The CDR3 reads CASSQLGGQNNQPQHF. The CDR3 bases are TGTGCCAGCAGCCAGTTAGGAGGACAGAACAATCAGCCCCAGCATTTT. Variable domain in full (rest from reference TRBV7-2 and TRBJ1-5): GAGVSQSPSNKVTEKGKDVELRCDPISGHTALYWYRQSLGQGLEFLIYFQGNSAPDKSGLPSDRFSAERTGGSVSTLTIQRTQQEDSAVYLCASSQLGGQNNQPQHFGDGTRLSIL.

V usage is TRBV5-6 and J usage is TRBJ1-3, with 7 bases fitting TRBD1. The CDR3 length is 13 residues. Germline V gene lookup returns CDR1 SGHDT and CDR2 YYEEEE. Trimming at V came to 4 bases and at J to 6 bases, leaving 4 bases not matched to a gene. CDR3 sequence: CASSPGQLNTIYF. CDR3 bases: TGTGCCAGCAGCCCGGGACAGCTAAACACCATATATTTT.

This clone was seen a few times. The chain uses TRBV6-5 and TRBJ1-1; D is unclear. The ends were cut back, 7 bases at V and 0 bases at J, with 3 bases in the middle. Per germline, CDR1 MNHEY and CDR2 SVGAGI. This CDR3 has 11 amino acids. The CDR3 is CASKVNTEAFF. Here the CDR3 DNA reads TGTGCCAGCAAGGTGAACACTGAAGCTTTCTTT.